This is a list of T cell receptor beta chains from one sample in a study of OX40 agonist ivuxolimab in advanced cancers. Profiled with immunoSEQ multiplex PCR; TCRdb holds only in-frame clones, not every one. The sample lists around 24,000 clones; less than 90% were seen once. The input for sequencing was CD4+ or CD8+ T cells sorted from blood, taken in a trial of the OX40 agonist ivuxolimab. All receptors come from an adult with an advanced solid tumor such as melanoma, head and neck, liver or kidney cancer. Both conserved end residues are part of each CDR3. D genes are given only for firm matches. The size of a clone is reported for some rows only, either as once, few or many, or as a class for expanded clones.

v_gene: TRBV9; d_gene: .; abundance: .; j_gene: TRBJ1-5; CDR3nt: TGTGCCAGCAGCGTAGAAGGGCTTGGCAATCAGCCCCAGCATTTT; CDR3aa: CASSVEGLGNQPQHF
v_gene: TRBV5-3; d_gene: .; abundance: .; j_gene: TRBJ2-3; CDR3nt: TGTGCCAGAAGCTTGAGGGTAGCGGACTACACAGATACGCAGTATTTT; CDR3aa: CARSLRVADYTDTQYF
v_gene: TRBV5-4; d_gene: TRBD1; abundance: .; j_gene: TRBJ1-6; CDR3nt: TGTGCCAGCAGGTCCGGGACAGCTAATAATTCACCCCTCCACTTT; CDR3aa: CASRSGTANNSPLHF
v_gene: TRBV2; d_gene: TRBD2; abundance: .; j_gene: TRBJ2-2; CDR3nt: TGTGCCAGCAGTGAAATGGCGGGAGCCTCCGGGGAGCTGTTTTTT; CDR3aa: CASSEMAGASGELFF
v_gene: TRBV4-3; d_gene: .; abundance: .; j_gene: TRBJ1-4; CDR3nt: TGCGCCAGCAGCCAAGATAGGGCAGTCACTAATGAAAAACTGTTTTTT; CDR3aa: CASSQDRAVTNEKLFF
v_gene: TRBV2; d_gene: .; abundance: .; j_gene: TRBJ2-6; CDR3nt: TGTGCCAGCAGTGAGCGTGGGTTCGGGGCCAACGTCCTGACTTTC; CDR3aa: CASSERGFGANVLTF
v_gene: TRBV19; d_gene: TRBD2; abundance: .; j_gene: TRBJ2-1; CDR3nt: TGTGCCAGTAGTATAGACCCCCGGGAGGGATTTTCCTACAATGAGCAGTTCTTC; CDR3aa: CASSIDPREGFSYNEQFF
v_gene: TRBV29-1; d_gene: .; abundance: .; j_gene: TRBJ2-5; CDR3nt: TGCAGCGTTGAAACGGCTGGGACCCAGTACTTC; CDR3aa: CSVETAGTQYF
v_gene: TRBV10-3; d_gene: .; abundance: .; j_gene: TRBJ1-1; CDR3nt: TGTGCCATCAGGGAAAGGACTGAAGCTTTCTTT; CDR3aa: CAIRERTEAFF
v_gene: TRBV21-1; d_gene: .; abundance: .; j_gene: TRBJ1-5; CDR3nt: TGTGCCAGCAGCAAAGATAGGGCCGTTTCGGGGGGCAATCAGCCCCAGCATTTT; CDR3aa: CASSKDRAVSGGNQPQHF
v_gene: TRBV9; d_gene: TRBD2; abundance: once; j_gene: TRBJ2-2; CDR3nt: TGTGCCAGCAGCGTAGCCGAGCGGGGGAACACCGGGGAGCTGTTTTTT; CDR3aa: CASSVAERGNTGELFF
v_gene: TRBV9; d_gene: TRBD2; abundance: .; j_gene: TRBJ2-3; CDR3nt: TGTGCCAGCAGCGTAGAAATGGGAGGGCCGGGTACGCAGTATTTT; CDR3aa: CASSVEMGGPGTQYF
v_gene: TRBV11-3; d_gene: .; abundance: .; j_gene: TRBJ2-7; CDR3nt: TGTGCCAGCAGCTTACAGGTCTTAAGCGAGCAGTACTTC; CDR3aa: CASSLQVLSEQYF
v_gene: TRBV19; d_gene: .; abundance: .; j_gene: TRBJ1-2; CDR3nt: TGTGCCAGCTCCCAGGGAGTTGACTATGGCTACACCTTC; CDR3aa: CASSQGVDYGYTF
v_gene: TRBV19; d_gene: .; abundance: .; j_gene: TRBJ2-3; CDR3nt: TGTGCCAGTAAAGCCATAAGCGGACGGGGAACAGATACGCAGTATTTT; CDR3aa: CASKAISGRGTDTQYF
v_gene: TRBV11-2; d_gene: TRBD1; abundance: .; j_gene: TRBJ1-2; CDR3nt: TGTGCCAGCAGCTTAGATGACAGGGGGCGCATTGGTGGCTACACCTTC; CDR3aa: CASSLDDRGRIGGYTF
v_gene: TRBV19; d_gene: .; abundance: .; j_gene: TRBJ2-5; CDR3nt: TGTGCCAGTAGTATAGAGGGCAGGGGCCAGCAGTACTTC; CDR3aa: CASSIEGRGQQYF
v_gene: TRBV4-3; d_gene: .; abundance: .; j_gene: TRBJ2-7; CDR3nt: TGCGCCAGCAGCCAAGATGGCGGTGGCTTCTACGAGCAGTACTTC; CDR3aa: CASSQDGGGFYEQYF
v_gene: TRBV7-6; d_gene: .; abundance: once; j_gene: TRBJ2-1; CDR3nt: TGTGCCAGCAGCTTAAGCCAGAGCCCCTACAATGAGCAGTTCTTC; CDR3aa: CASSLSQSPYNEQFF
v_gene: TRBV19; d_gene: .; abundance: large; j_gene: TRBJ1-2; CDR3nt: TGTGCCAGTAAAGGCCAGGGTCAGCTTAACTATGGCTACACCTTC; CDR3aa: CASKGQGQLNYGYTF
v_gene: TRBV4-3; d_gene: TRBD2; abundance: .; j_gene: TRBJ2-3; CDR3nt: TGCGCCAGCAGCCAGAGTGCTAGCGGGGGGGCCTACACAGATACGCAGTATTTT; CDR3aa: CASSQSASGGAYTDTQYF
v_gene: TRBV19; d_gene: .; abundance: once; j_gene: TRBJ1-5; CDR3nt: TGTGCCAGTAGTAGGGGCGGGAGCAATCAGCCCCAGCATTTT; CDR3aa: CASSRGGSNQPQHF
v_gene: TRBV4-3; d_gene: .; abundance: .; j_gene: TRBJ2-1; CDR3nt: TGCGCCAGCAGCCAAGATGGCGTCTACGCGGGGAATGAGCAGTTCTTC; CDR3aa: CASSQDGVYAGNEQFF
v_gene: TRBV7-9; d_gene: .; abundance: once; j_gene: TRBJ2-2; CDR3nt: TGTGCCAGCACCTTGGGGACCTTGAACACCGGGGAGCTGTTTTTT; CDR3aa: CASTLGTLNTGELFF
v_gene: TRBV7-2; d_gene: .; abundance: .; j_gene: TRBJ2-5; CDR3nt: TGTGCCAGCAGGCTAAACTGGCGGGAGACCCAGTACTTC; CDR3aa: CASRLNWRETQYF
v_gene: TRBV7-3; d_gene: TRBD1; abundance: few; j_gene: TRBJ2-2; CDR3nt: TGTGCCAGCAGCTCGGACAGGGATGGTGCCGGGGAGCTGTTTTTT; CDR3aa: CASSSDRDGAGELFF
v_gene: TRBV4-1; d_gene: .; abundance: .; j_gene: TRBJ2-7; CDR3nt: TGCGCCAGCAGCCAAGATCTAAACAGGGGGGGCGACGAGCAGTACTTC; CDR3aa: CASSQDLNRGGDEQYF
v_gene: TRBV2; d_gene: .; abundance: .; j_gene: TRBJ2-2; CDR3nt: TGTGCCAGCAGTGACGTTGGCGGGACCGCCCCCGGGGAGCTGTTTTTT; CDR3aa: CASSDVGGTAPGELFF
v_gene: TRBV4-3; d_gene: .; abundance: few; j_gene: TRBJ1-3; CDR3nt: TGCGCCAGCAGCCAAGGGGCCGGTGGAAACACCATATATTTT; CDR3aa: CASSQGAGGNTIYF
v_gene: TRBV19; d_gene: TRBD1; abundance: .; j_gene: TRBJ1-2; CDR3nt: TGTGCCAGTAGTATACGTTACCCGAGGACAGGCGAGTACTATGGCTACACCTTC; CDR3aa: CASSIRYPRTGEYYGYTF
v_gene: TRBV9; d_gene: .; abundance: .; j_gene: TRBJ2-2; CDR3nt: TGTGCCAGCAGCGTGGCGGGGCAGAACACCGGGGAGCTGTTTTTT; CDR3aa: CASSVAGQNTGELFF
v_gene: TRBV5-1; d_gene: .; abundance: .; j_gene: TRBJ2-1; CDR3nt: TGCGCCAGCAGTTTCCGGGGGAGCGAGCAGTTCTTC; CDR3aa: CASSFRGSEQFF
v_gene: TRBV6-6; d_gene: .; abundance: .; j_gene: TRBJ2-6; CDR3nt: TGTGCCAGCAGTCCCCTTCGCTCTGGGGCCAACGTCCTGACTTTC; CDR3aa: CASSPLRSGANVLTF
v_gene: TRBV5-3; d_gene: TRBD1; abundance: .; j_gene: TRBJ1-6; CDR3nt: TGTGCCAGAAGCGCCTTGGGACAGGGGGCGCCGTATTCACCCCTCCACTTT; CDR3aa: CARSALGQGAPYSPLHF
v_gene: TRBV7-2; d_gene: TRBD1; abundance: .; j_gene: TRBJ2-4; CDR3nt: TGTGCCAGCAGTTTGGGACAGGGAAATGGGTTTCAGTACTTC; CDR3aa: CASSLGQGNGFQYF
v_gene: TRBV7-2; d_gene: TRBD2; abundance: .; j_gene: TRBJ2-7; CDR3nt: TGTGCCAGCAGCCGACTAGCGGGAGCCTACGAGCAGTACTTC; CDR3aa: CASSRLAGAYEQYF
v_gene: TRBV5-1; d_gene: TRBD2; abundance: .; j_gene: TRBJ2-5; CDR3nt: TGCGCCAGCAGCTCCGGACTAGCGGCGTCCCAAGAGACCCAGTACTTC; CDR3aa: CASSSGLAASQETQYF
v_gene: TRBV5-1; d_gene: .; abundance: few; j_gene: TRBJ2-1; CDR3nt: TGCGCCAGCAGCTTCTCGGGGGCCTCCGACTTCTACAATGAGCAGTTCTTC; CDR3aa: CASSFSGASDFYNEQFF
v_gene: TRBV27; d_gene: .; abundance: .; j_gene: TRBJ1-5; CDR3nt: TGTGCCAGCAGTCCGTCGGAGAGGGGGAATCAGCCCCAGCATTTT; CDR3aa: CASSPSERGNQPQHF
v_gene: TRBV10-3; d_gene: .; abundance: .; j_gene: TRBJ1-3; CDR3nt: TGTGCCATCAGTGAGCTTTCGGGAAACACCATATATTTT; CDR3aa: CAISELSGNTIYF
v_gene: TRBV6-5; d_gene: .; abundance: .; j_gene: TRBJ1-3; CDR3nt: TGTGCCAGCAGCAGGGCCCGGAGCCGGGGAAACACCATATATTTT; CDR3aa: CASSRARSRGNTIYF
v_gene: TRBV20-1; d_gene: .; abundance: .; j_gene: TRBJ1-4; CDR3nt: TGCAGTGCAGGGCCTAATGAAAAACTGTTTTTT; CDR3aa: CSAGPNEKLFF
v_gene: TRBV11-2; d_gene: TRBD1; abundance: once; j_gene: TRBJ2-7; CDR3nt: TGTGCCAGCAGTCGTGCCACCGGGACAGGGGGCTACGAGCAGTACTTC; CDR3aa: CASSRATGTGGYEQYF
v_gene: TRBV28; d_gene: .; abundance: .; j_gene: TRBJ2-3; CDR3nt: TGTGCCAGCAGTTCCCCTTCATTAGTAAAGTATTTT; CDR3aa: CASSSPSLVKYF
v_gene: TRBV29-1; d_gene: .; abundance: .; j_gene: TRBJ2-1; CDR3nt: TGCAGCGCTGGTATATGGGGCAATGAGCAGTTCTTC; CDR3aa: CSAGIWGNEQFF
v_gene: TRBV9; d_gene: .; abundance: once; j_gene: TRBJ2-1; CDR3nt: TGTGCCAGCAGCGGACCGGCCAATGGTCAGTTCTTC; CDR3aa: CASSGPANGQFF
v_gene: TRBV5-1; d_gene: TRBD1; abundance: .; j_gene: TRBJ2-1; CDR3nt: TGCGCCAGCAGCTTGACAGGGGGCAATGAGCAGTTCTTC; CDR3aa: CASSLTGGNEQFF
v_gene: TRBV18; d_gene: .; abundance: once; j_gene: TRBJ1-5; CDR3nt: TGTGCCAGCTCACCAGAGGGTGGCAATCAGCCCCAGCATTTT; CDR3aa: CASSPEGGNQPQHF
v_gene: TRBV5-1; d_gene: .; abundance: .; j_gene: TRBJ1-1; CDR3nt: TGCGCCAGCAGCTTGGAGGTAGGACGCGGTGGAGCTTTCTTT; CDR3aa: CASSLEVGRGGAFF